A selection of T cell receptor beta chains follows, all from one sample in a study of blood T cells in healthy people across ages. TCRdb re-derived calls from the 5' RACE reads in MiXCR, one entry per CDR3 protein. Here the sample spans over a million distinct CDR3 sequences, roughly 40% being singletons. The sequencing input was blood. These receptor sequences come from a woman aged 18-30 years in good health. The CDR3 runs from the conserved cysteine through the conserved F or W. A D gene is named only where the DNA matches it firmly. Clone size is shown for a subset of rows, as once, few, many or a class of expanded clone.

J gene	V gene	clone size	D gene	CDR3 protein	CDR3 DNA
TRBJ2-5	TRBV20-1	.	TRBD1	CSQWTGEGNEQYF	TGCAGCCAATGGACAGGGGAGGGAAATGAGCAGTACTTC
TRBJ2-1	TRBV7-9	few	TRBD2	CASSPRGTSGVNEQFF	TGTGCCAGCAGCCCGCGTGGGACTAGCGGTGTCAATGAGCAGTTCTTC
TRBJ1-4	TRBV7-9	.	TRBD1	CASRFEGADEKLFF	TGTGCCAGCAGGTTCGAGGGGGCTGATGAAAAACTGTTTTTT
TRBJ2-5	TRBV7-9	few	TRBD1	CASSQAGQGARETQYF	TGTGCCAGCAGTCAGGCGGGACAGGGGGCGCGGGAGACCCAGTACTTC
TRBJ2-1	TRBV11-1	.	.	CASSLALRGPEFNEQFF	TGTGCCAGCAGCTTAGCGTTAAGGGGCCCCGAATTTAATGAGCAGTTCTTC
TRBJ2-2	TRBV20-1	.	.	CSAPGQIRGELFF	TGCAGTGCCCCTGGACAAATCCGCGGGGAGCTGTTTTTT
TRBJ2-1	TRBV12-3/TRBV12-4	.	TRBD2	CASSLKGGRDEQFF	TGTGCCAGCAGTTTAAAGGGCGGGAGGGATGAGCAGTTCTTC
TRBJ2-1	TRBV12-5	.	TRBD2	CASAKGGGRGLIMSYNEQFF	TGTGCTAGTGCCAAAGGAGGCGGGAGGGGCCTAATTATGTCCTACAATGAGCAGTTCTTC
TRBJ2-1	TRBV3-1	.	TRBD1	CASSQWQGDNEQFF	TGTGCCAGCAGCCAATGGCAGGGGGACAATGAGCAGTTCTTC
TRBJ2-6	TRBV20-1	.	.	CSASSTGYSGANVLTF	TGCAGTGCTAGCTCTACAGGGTACTCTGGGGCCAACGTCCTGACTTTC
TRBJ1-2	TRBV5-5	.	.	CACSFGSNYGYTF	TGTGCCTGCAGCTTCGGCAGTAACTATGGCTACACCTTC
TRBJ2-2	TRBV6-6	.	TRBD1	CASSPTPDRRGELFF	TGTGCCAGCAGCCCCACCCCGGACAGGAGAGGGGAGCTGTTTTTT
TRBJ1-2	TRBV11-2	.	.	CASSSRPLGQGSNYGYTF	TGTGCCAGCAGCTCACGTCCCCTGGGGCAGGGGAGTAACTATGGCTACACCTTC
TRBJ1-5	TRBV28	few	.	CASSSSAGYNQPQHF	TGTGCCAGCAGCTCGAGCGCAGGGTACAATCAGCCCCAGCATTTT
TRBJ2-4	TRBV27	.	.	CASSTQGNGAKNIQYF	TGTGCCAGCAGTACCCAGGGGAACGGAGCCAAAAACATTCAGTACTTC
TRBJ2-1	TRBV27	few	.	CASSLGTPSPEQFF	TGTGCCAGCAGTTTAGGGACCCCGTCCCCTGAGCAGTTCTTC
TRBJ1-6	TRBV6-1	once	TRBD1	CASSPTGTGGPLNNSPLHF	TGTGCCAGCAGTCCAACCGGGACAGGGGGACCACTCAATAATTCACCCCTCCACTTT
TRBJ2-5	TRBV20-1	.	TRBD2	CSATGTSGTGTQYF	TGCAGTGCTACCGGGACTAGTGGTACGGGGACCCAGTACTTC
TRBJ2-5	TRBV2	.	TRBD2	CASSPAGLAEMETQYF	TGTGCCAGCAGTCCCGCGGGACTAGCTGAGATGGAGACCCAGTACTTC
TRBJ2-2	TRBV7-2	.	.	CASSLDGFGGELFF	TGTGCCAGCAGCTTAGATGGGTTTGGGGGGGAGCTGTTTTTT
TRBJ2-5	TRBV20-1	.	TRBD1	CSASGTVGATQYF	TGCAGTGCTAGCGGGACAGTTGGGGCGACCCAGTACTTC
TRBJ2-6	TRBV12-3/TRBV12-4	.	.	CASSFSGKSGANVLTF	TGTGCCAGCAGTTTTTCAGGGAAATCTGGGGCCAACGTCCTGACTTTC
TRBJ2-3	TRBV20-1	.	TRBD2	CSARGGLAGELGTDTQYF	TGCAGTGCTAGGGGGGGACTAGCGGGAGAGCTTGGCACAGATACGCAGTATTTT
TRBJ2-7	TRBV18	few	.	CASSSTGQQYF	TGTGCCAGCTCATCGACTGGGCAGCAGTACTTC
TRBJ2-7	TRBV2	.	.	CASPSQGSSYNEQYF	TGTGCCAGCCCCTCCCAGGGGAGCTCCTACAATGAGCAGTACTTC
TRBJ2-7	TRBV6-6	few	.	CASNGILRGNYEQYF	TGTGCCAGCAACGGGATCCTTCGGGGGAACTACGAGCAGTACTTC
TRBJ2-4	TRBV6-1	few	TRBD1	CASRWRGQGPNPPKNIQYF	TGTGCCAGCAGATGGAGGGGACAGGGGCCCAATCCCCCCAAAAACATTCAGTACTTC
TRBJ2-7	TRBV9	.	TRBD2	CASSGGLAGAHEQYF	TGCGCCAGCAGCGGAGGACTAGCGGGAGCCCACGAGCAGTACTTC
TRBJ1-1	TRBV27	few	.	CASSFGPFNTEAFF	TGTGCCAGCAGTTTTGGCCCCTTTAACACTGAAGCTTTCTTT
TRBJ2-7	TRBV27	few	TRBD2	CASSSEGLAVSYEQYF	TGTGCCAGCAGTTCGGAGGGACTAGCAGTTTCCTACGAGCAGTACTTC
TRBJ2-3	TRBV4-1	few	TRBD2	CASSQTGLAGTTDTQYF	TGCGCCAGCAGCCAAACGGGACTAGCGGGCACCACAGATACGCAGTATTTT
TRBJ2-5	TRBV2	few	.	CASSRVRGSTETQYF	TGTGCCAGCAGCCGGGTTCGGGGCTCAACCGAGACCCAGTACTTC